Below are 5 T cell receptor beta chains sequenced from a single sample in a study of T cell responses to AZD1222 COVID-19 vaccine. The data were produced by immunoSEQ multiplex PCR, yet TCRdb's version contains in-frame clones alone and is incomplete. The sample contains 150,000 to 200,000 clones, over 70% of which appear only once. The sample was peripheral blood, taken on day 0 of MenACWY control vaccination. Receptors were obtained from an adult in good health.

This clone was detected once. CDR3 protein: CASSVESNYGYTF. In DNA form, the CDR3 reads TGTGCCAGCAGCGTAGAAAGTAACTATGGCTACACCTTC. The genes are TRBV9 and TRBJ1-2; no reliable D call. Germline values: CDR1 SGDLS, CDR2 YYNGEE. CDR3 length: 13 amino acids. V lost 0 bases and J 1 base, leaving 4 bases between the germline ends.

The chain carries TRBV19 and TRBJ1-5; TRBD1 matches 9 bases. CDR1 and CDR2 (germline): LNHDA, SQIVND (reference sequence). The CDR3 spans 16 residues. V shed 10 bases and J 6 bases; nucleotides not matched to a gene: 16. The CDR3 loop is CATQQGAGGVSQPQHF. DNA of the CDR3: TGTGCCACCCAACAGGGGGCTGGGGGGGTAAGTCAGCCCCAGCATTTT.

V is TRBV19 and J is TRBJ1-2, with 7 bases that match TRBD1. Germline V gene lookup returns CDR1 LNHDA and CDR2 SQIVND (reference sequence). The CDR3 covers 14 residues. V was pared by 7 bases and J by 0 bases, with 5 bases of the junction left unmatched. DNA for the CDR3: TGTGCCAGTACGGGGGACAGTCCTAACTATGGCTACACCTTC. Translating it yields CASTGDSPNYGYTF.

The gene calls are TRBV28 and TRBJ1-1, with 10 bases identical to TRBD1. The CDR3 sequence is 13 residues long. The ends lost 8 bases at V and 7 bases at J; junction bases unmatched: 7. Germline-derived CDR1 and CDR2 are MDHEN and SYDVKM. CDR3 region: CASGDRGNGEAFF. The DNA of the CDR3 is TGTGCCAGCGGGGACAGGGGAAACGGTGAAGCTTTCTTT.

The J gene is TRBJ1-1, the V gene TRBV4-3; D ambiguous. The V end lost 0 bases, the J end lost 2 bases, and 10 bases lay between the germline ends. The germline V gene encodes CDR1 LGHNA and CDR2 YSLEER. This CDR3 region has 15 residues. CDR3 coding DNA: TGCGCCAGCAGCCAAGATCATGGGCGAAACACTGAAGCTTTCTTT. Its translation: CASSQDHGRNTEAFF.